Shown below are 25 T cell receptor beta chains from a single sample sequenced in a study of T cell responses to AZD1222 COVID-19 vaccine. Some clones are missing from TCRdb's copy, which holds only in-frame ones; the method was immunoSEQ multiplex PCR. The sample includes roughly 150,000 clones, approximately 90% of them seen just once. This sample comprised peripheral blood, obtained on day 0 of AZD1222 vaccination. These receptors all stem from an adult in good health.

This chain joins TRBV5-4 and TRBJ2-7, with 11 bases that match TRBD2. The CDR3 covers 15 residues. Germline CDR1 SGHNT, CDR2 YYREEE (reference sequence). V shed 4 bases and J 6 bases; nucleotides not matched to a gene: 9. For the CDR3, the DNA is TGTGCCAGCAGCGTAAATAGCGGGAGGGCCGCCGAGCAGTACTTC. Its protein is CASSVNSGRAAEQYF.

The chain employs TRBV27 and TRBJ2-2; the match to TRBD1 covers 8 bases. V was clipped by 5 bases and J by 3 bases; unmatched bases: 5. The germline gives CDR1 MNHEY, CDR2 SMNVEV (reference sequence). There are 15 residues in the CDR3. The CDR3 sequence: CASSAQGADTGELFF. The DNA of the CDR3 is TGTGCCAGCAGTGCCCAGGGGGCAGACACCGGGGAGCTGTTTTTT.

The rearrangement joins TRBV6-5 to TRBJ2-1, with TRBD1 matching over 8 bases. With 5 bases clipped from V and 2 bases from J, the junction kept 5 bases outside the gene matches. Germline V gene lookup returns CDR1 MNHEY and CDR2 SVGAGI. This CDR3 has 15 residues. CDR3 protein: CASSTTTGAYNEQFF. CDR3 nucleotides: TGTGCCAGCAGTACCACGACAGGGGCCTACAATGAGCAGTTCTTC.

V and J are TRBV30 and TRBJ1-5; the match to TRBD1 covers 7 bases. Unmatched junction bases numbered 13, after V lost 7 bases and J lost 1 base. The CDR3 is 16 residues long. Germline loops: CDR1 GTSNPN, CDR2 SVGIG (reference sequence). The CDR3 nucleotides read TGTGCCTACTCGACAGGGTGGTCTGAGAGCAATCAGCCCCAGCATTTT. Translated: CAYSTGWSESNQPQHF.

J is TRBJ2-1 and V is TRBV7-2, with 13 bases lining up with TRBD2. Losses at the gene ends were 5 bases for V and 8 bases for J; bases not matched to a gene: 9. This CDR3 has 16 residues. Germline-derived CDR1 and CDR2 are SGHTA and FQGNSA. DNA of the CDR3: TGTGCCAGCAGCGCGGGAGGACTAGCGGGAGACCATGAGCAGTTCTTC. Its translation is CASSAGGLAGDHEQFF.

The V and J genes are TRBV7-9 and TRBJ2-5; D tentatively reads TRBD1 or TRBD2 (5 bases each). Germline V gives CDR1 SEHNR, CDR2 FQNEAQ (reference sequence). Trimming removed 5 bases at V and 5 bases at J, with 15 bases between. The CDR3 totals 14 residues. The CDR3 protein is CASSAKSGTETQYF. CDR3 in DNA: TGTGCCAGCAGCGCCAAGTCCGGGACGGAGACCCAGTACTTC.

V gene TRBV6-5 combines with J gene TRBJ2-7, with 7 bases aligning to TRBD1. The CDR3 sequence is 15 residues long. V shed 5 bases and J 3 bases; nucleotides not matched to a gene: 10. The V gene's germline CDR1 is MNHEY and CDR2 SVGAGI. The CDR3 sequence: CASSTPTGSLYEQYF. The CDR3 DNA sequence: TGTGCCAGCAGTACCCCGACAGGGTCCCTCTACGAGCAGTACTTC.

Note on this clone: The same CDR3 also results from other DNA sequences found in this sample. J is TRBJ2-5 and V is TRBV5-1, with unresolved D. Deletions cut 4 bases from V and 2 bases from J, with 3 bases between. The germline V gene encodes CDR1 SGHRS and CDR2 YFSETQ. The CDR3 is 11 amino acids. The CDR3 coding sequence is TGCGCCAGCAGCCTGCAAGAGACCCAGTACTTC. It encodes CASSLQETQYF.

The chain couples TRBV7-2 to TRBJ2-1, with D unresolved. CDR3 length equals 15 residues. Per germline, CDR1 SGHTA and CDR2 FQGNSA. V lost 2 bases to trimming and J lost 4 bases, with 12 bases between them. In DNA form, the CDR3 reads TGTGCCAGCAGCTTAAATGGGGTTTCGTACAATGAGCAGTTCTTC. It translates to CASSLNGVSYNEQFF.

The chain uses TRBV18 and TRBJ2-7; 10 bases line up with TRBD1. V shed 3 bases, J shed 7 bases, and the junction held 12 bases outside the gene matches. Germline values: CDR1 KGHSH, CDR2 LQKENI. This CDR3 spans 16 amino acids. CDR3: CASSPSPGQGSGEQYF. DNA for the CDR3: TGTGCCAGCTCACCTTCCCCGGGACAGGGGTCGGGTGAGCAGTACTTC.

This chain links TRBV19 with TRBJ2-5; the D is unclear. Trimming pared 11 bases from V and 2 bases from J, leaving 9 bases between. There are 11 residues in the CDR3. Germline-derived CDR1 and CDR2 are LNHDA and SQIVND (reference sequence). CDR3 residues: CAVGLQETQYF. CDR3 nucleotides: TGTGCCGTGGGGTTGCAAGAGACCCAGTACTTC.

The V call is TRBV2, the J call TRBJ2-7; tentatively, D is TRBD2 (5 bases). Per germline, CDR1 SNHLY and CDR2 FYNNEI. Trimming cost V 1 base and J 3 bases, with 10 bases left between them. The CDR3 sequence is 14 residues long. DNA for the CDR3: TGTGCCAGCAGTGAAGGGACTCAGATCTACGAGCAGTACTTC. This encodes CASSEGTQIYEQYF.

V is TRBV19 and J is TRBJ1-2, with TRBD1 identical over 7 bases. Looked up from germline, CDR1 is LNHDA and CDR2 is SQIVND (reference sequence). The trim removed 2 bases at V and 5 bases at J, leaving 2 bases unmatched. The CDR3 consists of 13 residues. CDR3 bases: TGTGCCAGTAGTATACAGGGACAGTATGGCTACACCTTC. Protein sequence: CASSIQGQYGYTF.

Here the CDR3 DNA reads TGCAGTGCTAGGAGGGGCTACGAGCAGTACTTC. It yields the protein CSARRGYEQYF. V usage is TRBV20-1 and J usage is TRBJ2-7; the D gene could be TRBD1 or TRBD2 (5 bases each). The V gene's germline CDR1 is DFQATT and CDR2 SNEGSKA (reference sequence). Trimming removed 3 bases at V and 3 bases at J, with 6 bases between. CDR3 length equals 11 residues.

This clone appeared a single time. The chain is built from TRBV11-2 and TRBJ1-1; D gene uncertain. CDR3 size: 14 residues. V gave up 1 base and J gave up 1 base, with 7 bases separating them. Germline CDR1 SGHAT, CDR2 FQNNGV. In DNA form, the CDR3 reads TGTGCCAGCAGCTTAGCGGGTTCGAACACTGAAGCTTTCTTT. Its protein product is CASSLAGSNTEAFF.

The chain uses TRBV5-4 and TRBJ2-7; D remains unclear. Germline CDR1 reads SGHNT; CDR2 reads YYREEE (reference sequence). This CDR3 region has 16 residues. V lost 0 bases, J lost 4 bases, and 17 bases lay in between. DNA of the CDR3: TGTGCCAGCAGCTTGGACCGGCGTAGGCTTAGTTACGAGCAGTACTTC. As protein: CASSLDRRRLSYEQYF.

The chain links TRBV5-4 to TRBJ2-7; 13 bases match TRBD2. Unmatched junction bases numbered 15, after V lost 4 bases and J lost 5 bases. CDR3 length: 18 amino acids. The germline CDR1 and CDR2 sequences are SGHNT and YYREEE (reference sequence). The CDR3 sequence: CASSPTQSLAGGFDEQYF. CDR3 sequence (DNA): TGTGCCAGCAGCCCCACCCAGTCACTAGCGGGAGGGTTCGACGAGCAGTACTTC.

The chain's CDR3 is CASSSNSPLHF. The DNA for the CDR3 is TGTGCCAGCAGTTCAAATTCACCCCTCCACTTT. The chain recombines TRBV5-5 with TRBJ1-6, with unresolved D. Germline V gene lookup returns CDR1 SGHKS and CDR2 YYEKEE (reference sequence). CDR3 length: 11 amino acids. Trimming stripped 5 bases from V and 7 bases from J, with 4 bases between.

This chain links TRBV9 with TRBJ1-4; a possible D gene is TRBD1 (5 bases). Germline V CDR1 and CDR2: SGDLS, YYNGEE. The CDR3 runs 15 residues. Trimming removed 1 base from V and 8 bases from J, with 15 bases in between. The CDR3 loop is CASSVNLVQGEKLFF. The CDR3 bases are TGTGCCAGCAGCGTAAACCTGGTCCAGGGCGAAAAACTGTTTTTT.

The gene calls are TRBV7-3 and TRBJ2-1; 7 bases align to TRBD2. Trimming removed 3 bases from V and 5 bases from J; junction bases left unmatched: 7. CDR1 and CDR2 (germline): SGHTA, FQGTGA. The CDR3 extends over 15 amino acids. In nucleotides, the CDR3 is TGTGCCAGCAGCTTTGGACTAGTGGGAGACAATGAGCAGTTCTTC. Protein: CASSFGLVGDNEQFF.

The CDR3 DNA reads as TGTGCCAGCGGTTCCCCCATTTCACGGGTCCTTTCACCCCTCCACTTT. Its protein product is CASGSPISRVLSPLHF. This sequence joins TRBV27 and TRBJ1-6; D is unresolved. The CDR3 totals 16 residues. CDR1 MNHEY and CDR2 SMNVEV come from the germline V gene (reference sequence). Trimming left V 8 bases short and J 9 bases short, with 23 bases between.

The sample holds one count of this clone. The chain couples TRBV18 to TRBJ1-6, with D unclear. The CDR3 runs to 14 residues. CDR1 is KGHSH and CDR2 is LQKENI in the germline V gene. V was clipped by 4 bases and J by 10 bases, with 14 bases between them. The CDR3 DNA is TGTGCCAGCTCACGGGTGGGATTCGACTCACCCCTCCACTTT. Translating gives CASSRVGFDSPLHF.

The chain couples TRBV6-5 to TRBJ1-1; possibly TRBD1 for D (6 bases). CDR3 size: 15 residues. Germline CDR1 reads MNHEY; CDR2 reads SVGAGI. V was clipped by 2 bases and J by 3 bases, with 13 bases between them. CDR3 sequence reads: CASSYGGLGDTEAFF. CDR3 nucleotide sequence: TGTGCCAGCAGTTACGGGGGGCTTGGGGACACTGAAGCTTTCTTT.

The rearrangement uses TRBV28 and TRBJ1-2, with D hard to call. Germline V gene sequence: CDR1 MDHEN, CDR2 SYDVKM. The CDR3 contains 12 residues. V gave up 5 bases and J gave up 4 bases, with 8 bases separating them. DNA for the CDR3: TGTGCCAGCAGTCGAAGTGGCTATGGCTACACCTTC. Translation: CASSRSGYGYTF.

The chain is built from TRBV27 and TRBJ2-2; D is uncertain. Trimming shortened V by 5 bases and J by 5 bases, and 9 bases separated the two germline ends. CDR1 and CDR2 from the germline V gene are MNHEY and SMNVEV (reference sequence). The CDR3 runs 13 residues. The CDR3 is CASSVASTGELFF. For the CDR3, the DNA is TGTGCCAGCAGTGTCGCATCTACCGGGGAGCTGTTTTTT.